This T cell receptor beta chain was sequenced during a study of cytomegalovirus exposure and HLA in healthy donors. The V and J ends lost 5 bases and 5 bases, in that order; junction bases with no gene match: 6. CDR1 is SGHKS and CDR2 is YYEKEE in the germline V gene (reference sequence). This CDR3 comprises 14 residues. Primers: 60 Vbeta forward and 13 Jbeta reverse. Clones were read by immunoSEQ multiplex PCR, and TCRdb kept only the in-frame ones, dropping some. Its listing shows about 120,000 clones. The sequence came from a man between 18 and 35 years old in good health and CMV-seronegative. The sequenced sample was PBMCs. The chain carries TRBV5-5 and TRBJ1-1, with 10 bases aligning to TRBD1. The CDR3 region has the DNA TGTGCCAGCAGTTGGACAGGGGGTAGGACTGAAGCTTTCTTT. Amino acid sequence: CASSWTGGRTEAFF.